Sequencing of this T cell receptor beta chain was carried out in a study of post-analysis software for immune sequencing data. On the study more broadly: In terms of disease course, relapsing-remitting, secondary progressive and progressive-relapsing multiple sclerosis were included. Whole-study findings and limits: Samples from a shared batch, those prepared together, strongly co-clustered by F measure. Those with multiple sclerosis, the patient group, showed significantly lower normalized Chao1 diversity than controls. In patients, TRBV5-6, TRBV5-1 and TRBV20-1 belonged to 4 or 5 TRBV segments found more frequently than in controls.

Remarks on this clonotype: Antigen: not known.

Unique molecular identifiers were built into the TCR beta cDNA libraries. Starting from about 1 to 10 million T cells, the study yielded approximately 500,000 cDNA molecules. One entry per CDR3 protein results from TCRdb running MiXCR on the PCR reads. The sample consists of over 700,000 distinct CDR3 sequences, less than 35% of them appearing once. This CDR3 region has 14 residues. V shed 5 bases and J 2 bases; nucleotides not matched to a gene: 6. Per the germline V gene, CDR1 is SEHNR and CDR2 is FQNEAQ (reference sequence). The source material was blood. The sequence was obtained from a girl between 10 and 17 years old with multiple sclerosis. V is TRBV7-9 and J is TRBJ2-7, with TRBD1 matching over 7 bases. The DNA for the CDR3 is TGTGCCAGCAGCAGAGACAGGGCCCCCTACGAGCAGTACTTC. Translated, it gives CASSRDRAPYEQYF.